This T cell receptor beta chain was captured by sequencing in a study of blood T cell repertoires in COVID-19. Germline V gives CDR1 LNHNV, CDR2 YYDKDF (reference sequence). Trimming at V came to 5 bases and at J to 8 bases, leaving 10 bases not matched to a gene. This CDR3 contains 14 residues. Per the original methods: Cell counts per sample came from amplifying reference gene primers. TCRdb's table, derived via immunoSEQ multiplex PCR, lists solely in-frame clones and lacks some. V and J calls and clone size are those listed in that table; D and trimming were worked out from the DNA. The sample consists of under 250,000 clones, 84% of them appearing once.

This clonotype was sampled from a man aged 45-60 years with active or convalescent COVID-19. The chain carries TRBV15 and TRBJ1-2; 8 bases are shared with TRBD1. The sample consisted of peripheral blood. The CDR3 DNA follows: TGTGCCACCAGCCCCCGGACAGGGTGGTACGGCTACACCTTC. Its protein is CATSPRTGWYGYTF.